These 6 T cell receptor beta chains were all obtained from the same sample, sequenced in a study of neurological immune-mediated disorders. MiXCR was run by TCRdb on the 5' RACE reads, yielding one entry per CDR3 protein. Found here are under 80,000 distinct CDR3 sequences, 12% to 15% of them singletons; the top ten hold roughly 6.8%. Sequenced sample: PBMCs. These receptors were obtained from a woman aged 50 to 60 in good health.

The V and J genes are TRBV4-2 and TRBJ2-5, with 7 bases fitting TRBD2. The CDR3 is 14 amino acids. Germline-derived CDR1 and CDR2 are LGHNA and YNFKEQ. V shed 1 base and J 5 bases; nucleotides not matched to a gene: 4. CDR3: CASSQVGGGETQYF. CDR3 sequence (DNA): TGTGCCAGCAGCCAAGTCGGGGGAGGGGAGACCCAGTACTTC.

The table lists this clonotype with a few counts. The J gene is TRBJ2-7, the V gene TRBV27, with TRBD1 as a possible D gene (5 bases). V shed 5 bases and J shed 0 bases, with 17 bases lying between them. The CDR3 length is 16 residues. The V gene's germline CDR1 is MNHEY and CDR2 SMNVEV (reference sequence). For the CDR3, the DNA is TGTGCCAGCAGTCCGCTATTGGGGCTACACTCCTACGAGCAGTACTTC. Protein sequence: CASSPLLGLHSYEQYF.

In this sample, this clonotype turned up many times. J is TRBJ2-4 and V is TRBV7-9; D is ambiguous. The ends were cut back, 8 bases at V and 7 bases at J, with 15 bases in the middle. CDR1 is SEHNR, CDR2 FQNEAQ, per germline (reference sequence). The CDR3 is 13 amino acids. The chain's CDR3 is CASGLSNLNIQYF. The CDR3 DNA is TGTGCCAGCGGCCTCTCAAACCTCAACATTCAGTACTTC.

Many counts were recorded for this clonotype. The chain joins TRBV5-1 to TRBJ2-5; D may be TRBD1 (5 bases). CDR1 and CDR2 from the germline V gene are SGHRS and YFSETQ. The ends were cut back, 0 bases at V and 5 bases at J, with 11 bases in the middle. CDR3 length: 14 residues. This chain's CDR3 is CASSLADPGETQYF. In DNA, the CDR3 is TGCGCCAGCAGCTTGGCTGACCCAGGGGAGACCCAGTACTTC.

This clonotype was observed at least ten times. The rearrangement uses TRBV2 and TRBJ2-1; TRBD2 might be the D (7 bases). The CDR3 is 14 amino acids. Per germline, CDR1 SNHLY and CDR2 FYNNEI. The CDR3 loop reads CATLSGGLGNEQFF. CDR3 bases: TGTGCTACGCTGTCGGGGGGCTTGGGGAATGAGCAGTTCTTC.

This clonotype has a count of ten or more. The chain recombines TRBV5-1 with TRBJ2-1; a possible D gene is TRBD1 (6 bases). Germline V gene lookup returns CDR1 SGHRS and CDR2 YFSETQ. This CDR3 is built from 14 residues. Trimming took off 4 bases at V and 5 bases at J, with 13 bases between the two ends. The DNA of the CDR3 is TGCGCCAGCAGCATCGGGACATCGCACAATGAGCAGTTCTTC. Protein product: CASSIGTSHNEQFF.